The sequence of this TCR beta chain was determined in a study of beta chain features in type 1 diabetes. On this clone itself: The antigen remains undetermined.

Findings and limits, study-wide: The influence of HLA type on TCRB rearrangement stayed undetermined. Across all four CD4+ subsets, people with type 1 diabetes showed modestly shorter TCRB CDR3s.

Expressed TCRB transcripts were sequenced after all isolated RNA was converted to cDNA. Roughly 3.6 million reads was the average for naive, central memory and regulatory T cell samples. The repertoire was sequenced with immunoSEQ multiplex PCR; TCRdb's copy has only in-frame clones and lacks some. In the table there are around 500,000 clones, roughly 10% of which are singletons. The authors took one heparinised blood draw, averaging roughly 120 mL, from each donor. V lost 5 bases, J lost 4 bases, and 16 bases lay in between. The CDR3 runs 15 residues. Germline V gives CDR1 LGHNA, CDR2 YSLEER. The source is a woman under 30 in good health. Material: naive CD4+ T cells from blood. The chain couples TRBV4-3 to TRBJ2-3, with D maybe TRBD1 (5 bases). The CDR3 spells CASSKGPGQPDTQYF. The CDR3, as DNA: TGCGCCAGCAGCAAAGGGCCAGGGCAGCCAGATACGCAGTATTTT.